Detailed here is one TCR beta chain. Its specific antigen is unknown. Base qualities are not provided; no much larger clone lies one nucleotide away. The sample is drawn from a study of technical replicates of blood from a few donors (dated 2017 in TCRdb). From the cysteine through the phenylalanine, the CDR3 covers 16 amino acids. Just the 48-base CDR3 DNA is kept, in frame starting at base 1. From V the trimming removes 4 bases and from J it removes 1 base, while the gene matches leave 5 bases of the junction unaccounted for. CDR1 and CDR2, per the germline V gene, are SGDLS and YYNGEE. Libraries were made using the immunoSEQ multiplex PCR assay. TCRdb holds this immuneACCESS table with in-frame rearrangements only. Some clones are missing; in checked studies, unresolved V genes explain under half, and the rest has no known cause. A total of approximately 95,000 clones appear in this sample, approximately 95% of them only once. Jointly, the top ten make up roughly 0.3% of the sample.

This sequence was found in a human donor in good health. Sequenced input: T cells isolated from PBMCs. The V gene is TRBV9 and the J gene is TRBJ2-1, with 10 bases aligning to TRBD2. The CDR3: CASSWSGRVSYNEQFF. The nucleotide sequence is given as TGTGCCAGCAGCTGGAGCGGGAGGGTTTCCTACAATGAGCAGTTCTTC.